This entry is about one T cell receptor (beta chain). The antigen remains unidentified. This sample was taken from a study of shared clonotypes between healthy human individuals. Study-wide context: CD8 memory received one plate per donor, CD8 naive two, CD4 memory three and CD4 naive three. Study-level findings and limits: Estimated clonotype richness was generally higher in naive than memory subsets. Among a few donors, around 5% of naive CD4 clonotypes were found in common.

Trimming at V came to 3 bases and at J to 9 bases, leaving 5 bases not matched to a gene. From germline, CDR1 is KGHSH and CDR2 LQKENI. The CDR3 spans 13 residues. Sequenced by immunoSEQ multiplex PCR; TCRdb stores in-frame clones only, minus some. Of over 2 million clones listed, 95% are singletons. This clonotype was sampled from a young man in good health. The rearrangement uses TRBV18 and TRBJ2-1, with 7 bases fitting TRBD2. Sample: naive CD4+ T cells sorted from blood. Sample subset: CD45RA+ positively selected. The DNA for the CDR3 is TGTGCCAGCTCACCGGGCGGGGGAATTGAGCAGTTCTTC. As protein: CASSPGGGIEQFF.